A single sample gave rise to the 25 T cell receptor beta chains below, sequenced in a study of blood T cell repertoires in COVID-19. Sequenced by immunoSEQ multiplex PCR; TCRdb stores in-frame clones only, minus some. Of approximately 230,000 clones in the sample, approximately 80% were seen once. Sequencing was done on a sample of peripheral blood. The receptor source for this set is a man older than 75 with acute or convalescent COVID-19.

Written as DNA, the CDR3 is TGTGCCAGCTCACCTAGCGGGGGGGCCCTGGCTGGCGAGCAGTACTTC. Protein: CASSPSGGALAGEQYF. The rearrangement joins TRBV18 to TRBJ2-7, with 11 bases identical to TRBD2. The CDR3 runs 16 residues. The V segment lost 3 bases and the J segment 6 bases; nucleotides outside the gene matches: 10. CDR1 is KGHSH, CDR2 LQKENI, per germline.

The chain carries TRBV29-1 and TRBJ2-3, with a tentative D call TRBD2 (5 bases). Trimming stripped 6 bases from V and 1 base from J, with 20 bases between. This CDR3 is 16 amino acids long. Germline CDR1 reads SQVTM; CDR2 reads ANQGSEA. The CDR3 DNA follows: TGCAGCGTCAAAGGCCAACCGGAGAGGGGCACAGATACGCAGTATTTT. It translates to CSVKGQPERGTDTQYF.

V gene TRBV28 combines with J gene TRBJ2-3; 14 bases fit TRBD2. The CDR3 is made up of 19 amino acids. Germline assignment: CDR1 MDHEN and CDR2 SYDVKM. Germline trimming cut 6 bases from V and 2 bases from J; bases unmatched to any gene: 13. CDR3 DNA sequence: TGTGCCAGCAGCCGCGGACTAGCGGGGGGCCGGTCCCACACAGATACGCAGTATTTT. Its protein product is CASSRGLAGGRSHTDTQYF.

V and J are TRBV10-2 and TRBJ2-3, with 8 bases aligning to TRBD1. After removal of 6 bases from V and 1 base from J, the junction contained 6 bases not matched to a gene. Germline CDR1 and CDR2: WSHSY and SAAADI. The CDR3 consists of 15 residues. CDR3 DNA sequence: TGCGCCAGCAGGGACAGGGACCCCCGCACAGATACGCAGTATTTT. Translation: CASRDRDPRTDTQYF.

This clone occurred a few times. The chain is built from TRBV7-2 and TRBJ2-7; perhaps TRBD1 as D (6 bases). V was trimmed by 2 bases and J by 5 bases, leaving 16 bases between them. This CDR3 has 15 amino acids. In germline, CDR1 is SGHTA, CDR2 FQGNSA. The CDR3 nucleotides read TGTGCCAGCAGCTTAAGGGGAAGCAGGGGCGACGAGCAGTACTTC. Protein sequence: CASSLRGSRGDEQYF.

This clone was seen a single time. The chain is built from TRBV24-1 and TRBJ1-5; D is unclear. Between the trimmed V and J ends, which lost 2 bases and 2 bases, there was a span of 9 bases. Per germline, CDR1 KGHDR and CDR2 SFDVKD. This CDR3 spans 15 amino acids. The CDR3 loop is CATSDSGVRNQPQHF. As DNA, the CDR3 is TGTGCCACCAGTGATTCGGGAGTCCGCAATCAGCCCCAGCATTTT.

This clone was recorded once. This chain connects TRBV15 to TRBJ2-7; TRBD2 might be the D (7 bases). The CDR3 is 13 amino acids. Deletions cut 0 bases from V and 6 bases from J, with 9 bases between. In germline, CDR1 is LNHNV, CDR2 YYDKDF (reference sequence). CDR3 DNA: TGTGCCACCAGCAGAGATCGGGGGGCCGAGCAGTACTTC. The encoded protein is CATSRDRGAEQYF.

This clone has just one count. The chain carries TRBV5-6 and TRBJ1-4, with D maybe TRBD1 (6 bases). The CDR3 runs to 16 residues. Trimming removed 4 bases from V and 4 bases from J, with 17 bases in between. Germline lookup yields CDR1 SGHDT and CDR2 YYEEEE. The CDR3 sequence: CASSQKKTGINEKLFF. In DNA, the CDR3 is TGTGCCAGCAGCCAGAAAAAAACAGGGATTAATGAAAAACTGTTTTTT.

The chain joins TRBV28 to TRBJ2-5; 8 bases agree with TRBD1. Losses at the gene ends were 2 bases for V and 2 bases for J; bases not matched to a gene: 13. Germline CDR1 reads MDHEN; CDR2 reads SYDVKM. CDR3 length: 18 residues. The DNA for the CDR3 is TGTGCCAGCAGTTTACCCACGACAGGGGCCAAGCGACAAGAGACCCAGTACTTC. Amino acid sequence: CASSLPTTGAKRQETQYF.

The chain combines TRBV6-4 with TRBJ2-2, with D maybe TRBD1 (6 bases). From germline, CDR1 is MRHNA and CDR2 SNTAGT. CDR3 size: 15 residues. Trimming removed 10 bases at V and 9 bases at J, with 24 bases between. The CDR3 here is CAKTDPGHGCRELFF. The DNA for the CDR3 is TGTGCCAAAACAGATCCGGGACACGGGTGCCGGGAGCTGTTTTTT.

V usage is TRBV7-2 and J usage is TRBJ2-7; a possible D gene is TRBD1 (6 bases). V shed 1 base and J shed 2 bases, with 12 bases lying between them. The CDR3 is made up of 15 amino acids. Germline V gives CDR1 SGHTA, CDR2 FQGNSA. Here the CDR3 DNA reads TGTGCCAGCAGCTTAGAATTGGGGGCGGCCTACGAGCAGTACTTC. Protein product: CASSLELGAAYEQYF.

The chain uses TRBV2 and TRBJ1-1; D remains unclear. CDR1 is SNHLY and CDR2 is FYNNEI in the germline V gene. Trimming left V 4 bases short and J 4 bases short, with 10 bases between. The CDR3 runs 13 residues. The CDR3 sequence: CASSGGVGTEAFF. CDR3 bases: TGTGCCAGCAGTGGCGGGGTGGGCACTGAAGCTTTCTTT.

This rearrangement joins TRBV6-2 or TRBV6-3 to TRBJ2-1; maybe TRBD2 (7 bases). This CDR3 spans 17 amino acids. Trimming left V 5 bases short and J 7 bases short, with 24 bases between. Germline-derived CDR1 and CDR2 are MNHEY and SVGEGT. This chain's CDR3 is CASSHLQMRGPFNEQFF. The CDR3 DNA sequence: TGTGCCAGCAGTCACCTCCAGATGCGGGGGCCTTTTAATGAGCAGTTCTTC.

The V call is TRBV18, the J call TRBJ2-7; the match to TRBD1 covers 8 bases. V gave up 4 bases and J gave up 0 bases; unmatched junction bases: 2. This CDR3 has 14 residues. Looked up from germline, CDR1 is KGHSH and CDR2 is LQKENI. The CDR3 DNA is TGTGCCAGCTCACAGGACAGGGACTCCTACGAGCAGTACTTC. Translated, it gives CASSQDRDSYEQYF. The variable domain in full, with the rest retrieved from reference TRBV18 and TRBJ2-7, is NAGVMQNPRHLVRRRGQEARLRCSPMKGHSHVYWYRQLPEEGLKFMVYLQKENIIDESGMPKERFSAEFPKEGPSILRIQQVVRGDSAAYFCASSQDRDSYEQYFGPGTRLTVT.

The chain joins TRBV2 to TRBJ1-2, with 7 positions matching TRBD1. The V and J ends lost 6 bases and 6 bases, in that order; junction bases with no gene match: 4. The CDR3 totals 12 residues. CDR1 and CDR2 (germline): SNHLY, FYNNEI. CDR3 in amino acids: CASSRQGDGYTF. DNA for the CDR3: TGTGCCAGCAGCAGACAGGGAGATGGCTACACCTTC.

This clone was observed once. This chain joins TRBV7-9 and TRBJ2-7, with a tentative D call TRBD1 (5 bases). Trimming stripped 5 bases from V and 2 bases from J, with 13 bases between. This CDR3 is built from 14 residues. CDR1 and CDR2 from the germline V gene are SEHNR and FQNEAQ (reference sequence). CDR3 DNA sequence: TGTGCCAGCAGCCCAGGGTATGGGACCTACGAGCAGTACTTC. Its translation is CASSPGYGTYEQYF.

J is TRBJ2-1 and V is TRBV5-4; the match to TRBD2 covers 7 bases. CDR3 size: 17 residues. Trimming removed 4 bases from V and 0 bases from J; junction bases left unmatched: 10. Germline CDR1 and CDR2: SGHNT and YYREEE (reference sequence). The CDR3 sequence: CASSLAPRGSSYNEQFF. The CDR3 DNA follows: TGTGCCAGCAGCCTTGCACCGCGGGGGAGCTCCTACAATGAGCAGTTCTTC.

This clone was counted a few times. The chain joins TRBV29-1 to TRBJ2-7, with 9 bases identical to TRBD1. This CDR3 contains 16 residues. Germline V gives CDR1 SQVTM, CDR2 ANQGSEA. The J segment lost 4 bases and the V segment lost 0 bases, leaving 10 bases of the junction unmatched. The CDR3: CSVEDRTTGQGYEQYF. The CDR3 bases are TGCAGCGTTGAAGATCGAACTACAGGACAGGGGTACGAGCAGTACTTC.

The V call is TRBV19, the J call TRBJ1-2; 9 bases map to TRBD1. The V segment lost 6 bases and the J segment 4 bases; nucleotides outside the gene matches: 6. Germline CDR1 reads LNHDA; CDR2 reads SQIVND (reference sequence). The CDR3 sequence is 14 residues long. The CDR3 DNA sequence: TGTGCCAGTAGCCTTACAGGGGGCACCTATGGCTACACCTTC. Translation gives CASSLTGGTYGYTF.

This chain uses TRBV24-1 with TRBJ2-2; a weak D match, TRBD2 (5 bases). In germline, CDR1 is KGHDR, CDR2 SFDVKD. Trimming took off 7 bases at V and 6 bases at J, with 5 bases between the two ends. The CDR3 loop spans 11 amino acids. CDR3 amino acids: CATSGAGELFF. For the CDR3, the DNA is TGTGCCACCAGCGGGGCCGGGGAGCTGTTTTTT.

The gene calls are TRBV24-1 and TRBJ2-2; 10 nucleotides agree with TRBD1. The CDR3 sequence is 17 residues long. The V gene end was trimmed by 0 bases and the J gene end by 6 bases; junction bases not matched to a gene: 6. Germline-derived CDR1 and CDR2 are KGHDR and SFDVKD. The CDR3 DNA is TGTGCCACCAGTGATTTGGGCCCGACAGGGGGCCCCGGGGAGCTGTTTTTT. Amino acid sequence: CATSDLGPTGGPGELFF.

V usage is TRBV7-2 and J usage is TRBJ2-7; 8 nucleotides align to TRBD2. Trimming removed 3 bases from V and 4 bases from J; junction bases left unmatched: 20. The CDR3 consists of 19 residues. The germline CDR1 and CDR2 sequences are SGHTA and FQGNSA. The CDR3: CASSFEGKWSGRRKYEQYF. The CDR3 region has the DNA TGTGCCAGCAGCTTTGAGGGGAAGTGGAGCGGGAGAAGGAAGTACGAGCAGTACTTC. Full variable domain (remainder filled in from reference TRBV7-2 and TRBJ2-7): GAGVSQSPSNKVTEKGKDVELRCDPISGHTALYWYRQSLGQGLEFLIYFQGNSAPDKSGLPSDRFSAERTGGSVSTLTIQRTQQEDSAVYLCASSFEGKWSGRRKYEQYFGPGTRLTVT.

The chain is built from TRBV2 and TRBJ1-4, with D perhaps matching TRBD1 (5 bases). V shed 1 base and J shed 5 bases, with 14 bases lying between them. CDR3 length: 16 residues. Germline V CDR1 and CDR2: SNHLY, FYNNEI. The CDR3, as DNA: TGTGCCAGCAGTGAAGATAGGGGCCTTTCCAATGAAAAACTGTTTTTT. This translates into CASSEDRGLSNEKLFF. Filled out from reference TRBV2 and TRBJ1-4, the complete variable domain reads EPEVTQTPSHQVTQMGQEVILRCVPISNHLYFYWYRQILGQKVEFLVSFYNNEISEKSEIFDDQFSVERPDGSNFTLKIRSTKLEDSAMYFCASSEDRGLSNEKLFFGSGTQLSVL.

CDR3 in DNA: TGTGCCAGCAGCCTAATAAGGAGTACTGGTGTCTACGAGCAGTACTTC. This codes for CASSLIRSTGVYEQYF. The chain is built from TRBV28 and TRBJ2-7, with D unresolved. The germline gives CDR1 MDHEN, CDR2 SYDVKM. Trimming removed 6 bases from V and 3 bases from J, with 21 bases in between. CDR3 length equals 16 residues.

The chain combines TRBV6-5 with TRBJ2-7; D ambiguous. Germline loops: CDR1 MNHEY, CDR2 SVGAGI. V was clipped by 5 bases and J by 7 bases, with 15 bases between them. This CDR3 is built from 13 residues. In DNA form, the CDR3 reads TGTGCCAGCAGTCCGGGTCCCTCCGTAGAGCAGTACTTC. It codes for CASSPGPSVEQYF.